The rows below give T cell receptor beta chains drawn from one sample of a study of blood T cell repertoires in COVID-19. The protocol was immunoSEQ multiplex PCR, while the TCRdb copy is restricted to in-frame clones and leaves out a portion. The repertoire holds a few hundred thousand clones, approximately 89% seen once, with about 2.5% in the top ten. Sequences were obtained from PBMCs or T cells enriched from blood (not recorded which). These receptors were obtained from a woman between 40 and 50 years old with acute COVID-19. Each CDR3 is given with its conserved first and last residue. A D gene is named only where the DNA matches it firmly. Size is stated for part of the rows, as once, few or many counts, or as a class when the clone is expanded.

TRBJ2-3 | . | TRBV18 | TRBD2 | TGTGCCAGCTCACCTTGGACTAGCGGGGGCACAGATACGCAGTATTTT | CASSPWTSGGTDTQYF
TRBJ1-2 | . | TRBV30 | TRBD1 | TGTGCCTGGAGAAGGACAGGGCTAAACTATGGCTACACCTTC | CAWRRTGLNYGYTF
TRBJ1-2 | . | TRBV5-5 | TRBD1 | TGTGCCAGCAGCTTGGGGGACAGCCCCAACTATGGCTACACCTTC | CASSLGDSPNYGYTF
TRBJ1-4 | . | TRBV9 | TRBD1 | TGTGCCAGCAGCCCAGGGGGCAGGGCGCACTTTAATGAAAAACTGTTTTTT | CASSPGGRAHFNEKLFF
TRBJ2-5 | . | TRBV15 | TRBD2 | TGTGCCACCAGCAGAGAGCGGGGGGCGGGACTAGCGGCCCAGTACTTC | CATSRERGAGLAAQYF
TRBJ2-2 | . | TRBV27 | TRBD2 | TGTGCCAGCAGTCCCCTGGGACTAGCGGGGAAGGGCACGAACACCGGGGAGCTGTTTTTT | CASSPLGLAGKGTNTGELFF
TRBJ2-3 | . | TRBV11-2 | . | TGTGCCAGCAGCCAAGACCGGGGGAGCACAGATACGCAGTATTTT | CASSQDRGSTDTQYF
TRBJ1-2 | . | TRBV3-1/TRBV3-2 | . | TGTGCCAGCAGCCAAGGGGTCGGGGATGGCTACACCTTC | CASSQGVGDGYTF
TRBJ2-4 | . | TRBV12-3/TRBV12-4 | . | TGTGCCAGCAGTCAGAGGGACATTCAGTACTTC | CASSQRDIQYF
TRBJ1-3 | . | TRBV29-1 | . | TGCAGCGTAGAACAGGGACTGGGGTCTGGAAACACCATATATTTT | CSVEQGLGSGNTIYF
TRBJ1-4 | . | TRBV19 | . | TGTGCCAGTAGTATGGGGGGTAGGGAGGAAAAACTGTTTTTT | CASSMGGREEKLFF
TRBJ1-3 | . | TRBV10-3 | TRBD1 | TGTGCCATCAGTGGACAGGGGCCGGGAAACACCATATATTTT | CAISGQGPGNTIYF
TRBJ1-4 | . | TRBV4-3 | . | TGCGCCAGCAGCCAAGGAGAGGGGCGGGGGGGTGAAAAACTGTTTTTT | CASSQGEGRGGEKLFF
TRBJ1-2 | . | TRBV11-3 | TRBD1 | TGTGCCAGCAGCTCCTCCCGGACAGGGGGCACATATGGCTACACCTTC | CASSSSRTGGTYGYTF
TRBJ2-3 | . | TRBV7-9 | . | TGTGCCAGCAGCTCCCTAGATACGCAGTATTTT | CASSSLDTQYF
TRBJ2-4 | . | TRBV9 | . | TGTGCCAGCAGCGTAGAGCAGGGGAACATTCAGTACTTC | CASSVEQGNIQYF
TRBJ1-3 | . | TRBV19 | . | TGTGCCAGTAGACCAACAGGGATCTCTGGAAACACCATATATTTT | CASRPTGISGNTIYF
TRBJ2-2 | . | TRBV7-9 | TRBD2 | TGTGCCAGCAGTCCTCGGACTAGCGGGGGATTCACCGGGGAGCTGTTTTTT | CASSPRTSGGFTGELFF
TRBJ1-2 | . | TRBV7-9 | . | TGTGCCAGCAGCGGCCGCGGGAAGTCCTATGGCTACACCTTC | CASSGRGKSYGYTF
TRBJ1-6 | . | TRBV6-4 | . | TGTGCCAGCAGTGCGGGGTGGGGTTCACCCCTCCACTTT | CASSAGWGSPLHF
TRBJ1-1 | . | TRBV29-1 | TRBD1 | TGCAGCGTCACACAGGGGGCTGGCACTGAAGCTTTCTTT | CSVTQGAGTEAFF
TRBJ2-7 | . | TRBV7-2 | TRBD1 | TGTGCCAGCAGCTTAGTAGCGCAGGGGGCGCGAGAGCAGTACTTC | CASSLVAQGAREQYF
TRBJ1-1 | . | TRBV6-5 | . | TGTGCCAGCAGTCAACAGGGAGCCCGTTTTACTGAAGCTTTCTTT | CASSQQGARFTEAFF
TRBJ2-7 | . | TRBV18 | TRBD1 | TGTGCCAGCTCACTAACGGGACAGGGGGCCTACGAGCAGTACTTC | CASSLTGQGAYEQYF
TRBJ1-1 | . | TRBV18 | TRBD1 | TGTGCCAGCTCACCCGGACAGGGAAACACTGAAGCTTTCTTT | CASSPGQGNTEAFF
TRBJ2-1 | . | TRBV5-4 | . | TGTGCCAGCAGCCCCGAGGCGGACAATGAGCAGTTCTTC | CASSPEADNEQFF
TRBJ1-5 | few | TRBV5-5 | TRBD1 | TGTGCCAGCAGCCTATCCGGGACAGGAAATCAGCCCCAGCATTTT | CASSLSGTGNQPQHF
TRBJ2-1 | . | TRBV5-1 | TRBD2 | TGCGCCAGCAGCCCTCGACTAGCGGGGGGCTCCTACAATGAGCAGTTCTTC | CASSPRLAGGSYNEQFF
TRBJ2-1 | . | TRBV11-2 | TRBD2 | TGTGCCAGCAGCTTAGAGGGACTAGAAGCGGGCGAGCAGTTCTTC | CASSLEGLEAGEQFF
TRBJ1-4 | few | TRBV4-2 | TRBD1 | TGTGCCAGCAGCCAAGATTTCGGGCAGGGGGCTGAGAAACTGTTTTTT | CASSQDFGQGAEKLFF
TRBJ2-2 | few | TRBV25-1 | . | TGTGCCAGCAGTGAAGTGGGAGCCAACACCGGGGAGCTGTTTTTT | CASSEVGANTGELFF
TRBJ2-3 | few | TRBV5-1 | TRBD1 | TGCGCCAGCAGCTCTGACAGGGTAGGAACAGATACGCAGTATTTT | CASSSDRVGTDTQYF
TRBJ2-2 | . | TRBV19 | . | TGTGCCAGTAGTCCCACCCGGGGGTTCACCGGGGAGCTGTTTTTT | CASSPTRGFTGELFF
TRBJ2-3 | . | TRBV19 | TRBD2 | TGTGCCAGTAGTAGCCGGGAGGGGATTAGCACAGATACGCAGTATTTT | CASSSREGISTDTQYF
TRBJ2-7 | . | TRBV5-6 | TRBD1 | TGTGCCAGCAGCCAGCTTGACAGGGACGAGCAGTACTTC | CASSQLDRDEQYF
TRBJ2-2 | . | TRBV11-2 | TRBD1 | TGTGCCAGCAGGGGGTGGTGGGGACAGGCCCACACCGGGGAGCTGTTTTTT | CASRGWWGQAHTGELFF
TRBJ2-2 | . | TRBV19 | . | TGTGCCAGTAGTATGTGGACAGTGAACACCGGGGAGCTGTTTTTT | CASSMWTVNTGELFF
TRBJ2-7 | . | TRBV6-5 | TRBD1 | TGTGCCAGCAGTAGAGGGGGACAGGGGGCCCACGAGCAGTACTTC | CASSRGGQGAHEQYF
TRBJ2-7 | . | TRBV7-2 | TRBD2 | TGTGCCAGCAGCTTAGCAAGCGGGGGGGACTACGAGCAGTACTTC | CASSLASGGDYEQYF
TRBJ2-3 | . | TRBV4-3 | . | TGCGCCAGCAGCCAAGACTTGCGGTTCACAGATACGCAGTATTTT | CASSQDLRFTDTQYF
TRBJ1-2 | . | TRBV9 | TRBD1 | TGTGCCAGCAGCGTAGCTGGGACAGGTTCCTCTGGCTACACCTTC | CASSVAGTGSSGYTF
TRBJ2-3 | few | TRBV13 | TRBD2 | TGTGCCAGCAGCCCCTGGACTAGCGGGGGGCCGGCAGATACGCAGTATTTT | CASSPWTSGGPADTQYF
TRBJ2-7 | . | TRBV25-1 | . | TGTGCCAGCAGTGAATCAGGGCAGTCCTACGAGCAGTACTTC | CASSESGQSYEQYF
TRBJ1-2 | . | TRBV6-5 | . | TGTGCCAGCAGTTACTCGCTAGCCCGCAACTATGGCTACACCTTC | CASSYSLARNYGYTF
TRBJ1-2 | . | TRBV9 | . | TGTGCCAGCAGCGTAGACGGGGAGGGGGTCTATGGCTACACCTTC | CASSVDGEGVYGYTF
TRBJ1-2 | . | TRBV12-2 | . | TGTGCAAGCCAAAGTACCGGGCAGGGTTGTGGCTACACCTTC | CASQSTGQGCGYTF
TRBJ1-1 | . | TRBV10-3 | . | TGTGCCATCAGTGGCGGGGCAGAGAACACTGAAGCTTTCTTT | CAISGGAENTEAFF
TRBJ2-5 | . | TRBV2 | TRBD1 | TGTGCCAGCAGTGAAGGGGGGACAGGTCAAGAGACCCAGTACTTC | CASSEGGTGQETQYF